The clone carrying this TCR beta chain was counted once. The junction shows a germline mismatch at one end, possibly a read error. Produced via immunoSEQ multiplex PCR; TCRdb's table is partial and in-frame only. The data show about 55,000 clones, roughly 75% seen once. This sample stems from a study of PD-L1 blockade in urothelial cancer. Time point specified: pretreatment peripheral blood. This TCR was sampled from a man between 65 and 85 years old with urothelial cancer. Sequences were derived from PBMCs, sampled around atezolizumab (anti-PD-L1) treatment.

The CDR3 reads CASSPGPPGSTDTQYF. CDR3 coding DNA: TGTGCTAGCAGCCCCGGCCCACCGGGGAGCACAGATACGCAGTATTTT. The rearrangement uses TRBV7-7 and TRBJ2-3; possibly TRBD2 for D (5 bases). This CDR3 is 16 amino acids long. Germline V lookup: CDR1 SSHAT, CDR2 FNYEAQ (reference sequence). Based on the CDR3 plus reference TRBV7-7 and TRBJ2-3, the full variable domain is GAGVSQSPRYKVTKRGQDVTLRCDPISSHATLYWYQQALGQGPEFLTYFNYEAQPDKSGLPSDRFSAERPEGSISTLTIQRTEQRDSAMYRCASSPGPPGSTDTQYFGPGTRLTVL.